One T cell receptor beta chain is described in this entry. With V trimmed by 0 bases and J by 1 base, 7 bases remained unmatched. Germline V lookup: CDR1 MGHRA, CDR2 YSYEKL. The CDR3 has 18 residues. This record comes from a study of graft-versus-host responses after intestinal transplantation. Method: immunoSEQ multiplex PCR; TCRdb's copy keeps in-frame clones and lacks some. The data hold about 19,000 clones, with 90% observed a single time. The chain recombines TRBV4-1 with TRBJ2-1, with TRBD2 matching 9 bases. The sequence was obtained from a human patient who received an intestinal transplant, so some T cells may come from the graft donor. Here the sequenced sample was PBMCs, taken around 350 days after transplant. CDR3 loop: CASSQDLRLADSYNEQFF. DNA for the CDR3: TGCGCCAGCAGCCAAGATCTGCGACTAGCGGATTCCTACAATGAGCAGTTCTTC.